The T cell receptor beta chain under discussion was sequenced for a study of blood T cell repertoires in COVID-19 (TCRdb year 2020). Background on the whole study: Samples covering the acute and convalescent phases of COVID-19 were provided by collaborators in the United States, Italy and Spain. The material from the prospective study consisted of cDNA or gDNA derived from T cells, B-cell-depleted T cells, or PBMCs. Subjects who had been exposed to COVID-19, were actively infected with it, or had recovered from it provided the deeply sampled blood TCRbeta repertoires that made up the dataset. The repertoires were made available in a free public database intended to serve as a resource for research on the immune response to SARS-CoV-2. Samples were obtained from the ongoing ImmuneRACE study (first 160 participants) and from 1,000 to 1,500 subjects provided by 6 global collaborators. A de-identified subject ID, COVID-19 status, age in years and sex were almost always included in the sample metadata. Where available, HLA class I and class II types were taken from metadata supplied by the sample provider and were not determined by assay-based typing.

The collaborating institutions used their own protocols to collect whole blood in K2EDTA tubes. For TCRbeta analysis, collaborators shipped samples in one of three forms: frozen whole blood, isolated PBMCs, or DNA extracted from either of those sample types. Including the terminal cysteine and phenylalanine, the CDR3 comprises 17 residues. Of all the DNA, just the CDR3 is kept, 51 bases in frame from base 1. CDR1 SGHRS and CDR2 YFSETQ are derived from the germline V gene. V is trimmed back by 4 bases and J by 5 bases, and the junction contains 12 bases that no gene match accounts for. What the study reported, not specific to this receptor: The amount of clinical and demographic metadata varied by source and participant and was provided uncurated.

Concerning this clone itself: Its target antigen remains unknown. No qualities accompany the bases; no much larger clone lies one base away.

TCRbeta CDR3 regions were amplified from genomic DNA by means of the immunoSEQ Assay, a bias-controlled multiplex PCR. The original pipeline was this. The number of nucleated cells in each sample was estimated by amplification of reference gene primers within the assay. To quantify the absolute abundance of each unique TCRbeta CDR3 rearrangement, sequence reads were collapsed and filtered. For each sample, productive Simpson clonality was calculated as the square root of Simpson's diversity index across productive rearrangements. This is the immuneACCESS table as TCRdb keeps it, with only in-frame sequences that have V and J called. A part of the clones is gone; compared with another copy, unresolved V genes explain less than half, and the rest is unexplained. Clone size and V and J calls were adopted from that table, with D and trimming inferred from the DNA. The sample data list about 410,000 clones, and about nine tenths of these were observed just once. Approximately 1.5% of the sample rests with the top ten.

Recombination linked TRBV5-1 to TRBJ2-3; TRBD1 matches 11 bases in the middle. The sample consisted of peripheral blood. This sequence was found in a woman aged 25-40 years with active or convalescent COVID-19. For the CDR3, the sequence is CASSPGAGTGGRDTQYF. DNA sequence: TGCGCCAGCAGCCCTGGGGCCGGGACAGGGGGAAGAGATACGCAGTATTTT.